The source of this T cell receptor (beta chain) is a study of identical twins. Findings and limits, study-wide: Less excess twin sharing appeared in beta out-of-frame sequences. Recombination models fit unrelated individuals' TCR alpha sharing but underestimated twins'. Cord blood beta clonotypes that were abundant carried fewer insertions, and memory repertoires showed no such trend.

In regard to this clonotype: Its antigen is currently unknown.

The CDR3 runs to 14 residues. Trimming took 1 base from V and 4 from J, leaving 8 bases between them. Germline V gene lookup returns CDR1 LNHDA and CDR2 SQIVND (reference sequence). The authors used template switching to add a universal primer site and gave cDNA unique molecular identifiers. TCRdb itself ran the 5' RACE reads through MiXCR, one entry per CDR3 protein. There are about 1.7 million distinct CDR3 sequences in the sample; about 32% occur only once, and under 0.35% lies in the top ten. The source is a newborn girl in good health. Sequences were obtained from cord blood. This chain uses TRBV19 with TRBJ1-5; D is uncertain. Here the CDR3 DNA reads TGTGCCAGTAGTATAGGCAGCTTTAATCAGCCCCAGCATTTT. It is translated as CASSIGSFNQPQHF. The full variable domain, in which reference TRBV19 and TRBJ1-5 provide the parts outside the CDR3, is DGGITQSPKYLFRKEGQNVTLSCEQNLNHDAMYWYRQDPGQGLRLIYYSQIVNDFQKGDIAEGYSVSREKKESFPLTVTSAQKNPTAFYLCASSIGSFNQPQHFGDGTRLSIL.